These 16 T cell receptor beta chains were sequenced from one sample in a study of T cell responses to AZD1222 COVID-19 vaccine. The assay was immunoSEQ multiplex PCR, and TCRdb's table has in-frame clones only and misses some. The data contain under 80,000 clones, about 90% of them singletons. The sequenced sample was peripheral blood, obtained 28 days after the second AZD1222 dose. The source is an adult who received the AZD1222 COVID-19 vaccine.

Of note for this clone: One end of the junction is discordant with germline, which a read error may explain. The chain links TRBV11-2 to TRBJ1-1; D unclear. The CDR3 is made up of 9 amino acids. The germline V gene encodes CDR1 SGHAT and CDR2 FQNNGV. The CDR3 DNA sequence: TGTGCCAGCAGCTCCCCCGCTGAATTT. It codes for CASSSPAEF.

A word on this clone: Germline and junction disagree at one end, which may indicate a read error. The genes are TRBV7-7 and TRBJ2-2; D is perhaps TRBD2 (6 bases). Germline V gives CDR1 SSHAT, CDR2 FNYEAQ (reference sequence). This CDR3 region has 15 residues. The CDR3 nucleotides are TGTGCTAGCAGCTTAGCGGCAGGCGGGGCCGGGGAGCTGTTTTTT. Its protein product is CASSLAAGGAGELFF.

The chain employs TRBV7-9 and TRBJ2-7; D is ambiguous. Trimming shortened V by 1 base and J by 5 bases, and 12 bases separated the two germline ends. The CDR3 runs 14 residues. The germline V gene has CDR1 SEHNR and CDR2 FQNEAQ (reference sequence). The CDR3: CASSLGGNSNEQYF. The CDR3 nucleotides read TGTGCCAGCAGCTTAGGTGGGAATTCGAACGAGCAGTACTTC.

The chain has TRBV12-5 and TRBJ2-2; no definite D call. The CDR3 runs 13 residues. Trimming pared 3 bases from V and 8 bases from J, leaving 10 bases between. Germline lookup yields CDR1 LGHNT and CDR2 FRNRAP. Here the CDR3 DNA reads TGTGCTAGTGGTTTATTAGCCTCGGGGGAGCTGTTTTTT. Translated: CASGLLASGELFF.

This chain uses TRBV7-2 with TRBJ1-2; D uncertain. This CDR3 has 13 residues. In germline, CDR1 is SGHTA, CDR2 FQGNSA. Trimming left V 3 bases short and J 3 bases short, with 8 bases between. The chain's CDR3 is CASSFWTDYGYTF. In DNA, the CDR3 is TGTGCCAGCAGCTTCTGGACCGACTATGGCTACACCTTC. The whole variable domain, remainder taken from reference TRBV7-2 and TRBJ1-2, is GAGVSQSPSNKVTEKGKDVELRCDPISGHTALYWYRQSLGQGLEFLIYFQGNSAPDKSGLPSDRFSAERTGGSVSTLTIQRTQQEDSAVYLCASSFWTDYGYTFGSGTRLTVV.

The V and J genes are TRBV7-3 and TRBJ2-3; TRBD2 agrees at 7 bases. Germline V gene lookup returns CDR1 SGHTA and CDR2 FQGTGA. The CDR3 sequence is 18 residues long. Trimming took 0 bases from V and 2 from J; bases not matched to a gene: 11. The CDR3 region has the DNA TGTGCCAGCAGCTTAACCGCTTCGGCTAGCGGAGCCACAGATACGCAGTATTTT. It specifies CASSLTASASGATDTQYF. Combining the CDR3 with reference TRBV7-3 and TRBJ2-3 gives the whole variable domain GAGVSQTPSNKVTEKGKYVELRCDPISGHTALYWYRQSLGQGPEFLIYFQGTGAADDSGLPNDRFFAVRPEGSVSTLKIQRTERGDSAVYLCASSLTASASGATDTQYFGPGTRLTVL.

The V and J genes are TRBV5-1 and TRBJ2-1, with D unclear. Trimming took off 5 bases at V and 3 bases at J, with 12 bases between the two ends. From germline, CDR1 is SGHRS and CDR2 YFSETQ. The CDR3 runs 14 residues. CDR3 loop: CASSQTQVYNEQFF. Written as DNA, the CDR3 is TGCGCCAGCAGTCAAACCCAGGTCTACAATGAGCAGTTCTTC.

This chain connects TRBV9 to TRBJ1-1; 7 nucleotides align to TRBD1. CDR3 length: 13 residues. Germline V gene data show CDR1 as SGDLS and CDR2 as YYNGEE. V was pared by 3 bases and J by 4 bases, with 3 bases of the junction left unmatched. This chain's CDR3 is CASSGGGFTEAFF. DNA of the CDR3: TGTGCCAGCAGCGGAGGGGGCTTCACTGAAGCTTTCTTT.

The chain recombines TRBV7-9 with TRBJ2-1; possibly TRBD1 for D (6 bases). Germline V gene data show CDR1 as SEHNR and CDR2 as FQNEAQ (reference sequence). V lost 3 bases and J lost 7, with 22 bases in between. This CDR3 has 17 amino acids. The CDR3 sequence is CASSFFPRTVVPNEQFF. Written as DNA, the CDR3 is TGTGCCAGCAGCTTTTTTCCTAGGACAGTCGTCCCAAATGAGCAGTTCTTC.

This sequence joins TRBV11-2 and TRBJ1-1; D is unresolved. Trimming stripped 5 bases from V and 4 bases from J, with 23 bases between. Germline CDR1 SGHAT, CDR2 FQNNGV. The CDR3 has 17 residues. CDR3 sequence: CASSPPPFLGPGTEAFF. The CDR3 DNA is TGTGCCAGCAGCCCACCACCGTTCCTAGGGCCCGGCACTGAAGCTTTCTTT. Together with reference TRBV11-2 and TRBJ1-1, the CDR3 gives the full variable domain: EAGVAQSPRYKIIEKRQSVAFWCNPISGHATLYWYQQILGQGPKLLIQFQNNGVVDDSQLPKDRFSAERLKGVDSTLKIQPAKLEDSAVYLCASSPPPFLGPGTEAFFGQGTRLTVV.

The rearrangement links TRBV7-9 to TRBJ2-3, with D tentatively TRBD1 or TRBD2 (5 bases each). Trimming removed 0 bases at V and 7 bases at J, with 8 bases between. Germline V gives CDR1 SEHNR, CDR2 FQNEAQ (reference sequence). The length of the CDR3 is 13 residues. The CDR3 here is CASSLAGAYTQYF. DNA for the CDR3: TGTGCCAGCAGCTTAGCCGGGGCGTATACGCAGTATTTT.

This chain uses TRBV19 with TRBJ1-1; no reliable D call. V lost 4 bases and J 0 bases, leaving 12 bases between the germline ends. The CDR3 has 15 residues. Per germline, CDR1 LNHDA and CDR2 SQIVND (reference sequence). CDR3 DNA: TGTGCCAGTAGTACCCAACAGTTCATGAACACTGAAGCTTTCTTT. Translated, it gives CASSTQQFMNTEAFF.

This chain uses TRBV14 with TRBJ1-1; D remains ambiguous. Trimming removed 0 bases from V and 6 bases from J, with 11 bases in between. Germline CDR1 is SGHDN and CDR2 is FVKESK. CDR3 size: 14 residues. Here the CDR3 DNA reads TGTGCCAGCAGCCAAGAATTCTCCAGCGCTGAAGCTTTCTTT. It codes for CASSQEFSSAEAFF.

The chain carries TRBV30 and TRBJ1-6; D is possibly TRBD1 (5 bases). Germline V gene lookup returns CDR1 GTSNPN and CDR2 SVGIG (reference sequence). V was shortened by 0 bases and J by 9 bases, with 12 bases between the two germline ends. This CDR3 comprises 14 residues. For the CDR3, the DNA is TGTGCCTGGAGTGTACTAGTGGGGGGTTCACCCCTCCACTTT. Amino acids: CAWSVLVGGSPLHF.

This rearrangement joins TRBV7-2 to TRBJ2-7, with a tentative D call TRBD2 (7 bases). CDR3 length: 15 residues. From germline, CDR1 is SGHTA and CDR2 FQGNSA. V shed 1 base and J shed 3 bases, with 13 bases lying between them. This CDR3 reads CASSLEGGRGYEQYF. As DNA, the CDR3 is TGTGCCAGCAGCTTAGAGGGGGGGCGAGGCTACGAGCAGTACTTC.

The genes are TRBV6-5 and TRBJ2-5; D not resolved. This CDR3 is built from 14 residues. V lost 0 bases and J 4 bases, leaving 9 bases between the germline ends. Per the germline V gene, CDR1 is MNHEY and CDR2 is SVGAGI. The CDR3 coding sequence is TGTGCCAGCAGTTACTCGGCCAGTCTAGAGACCCAGTACTTC. Translated, it gives CASSYSASLETQYF.